Below, 3 T cell receptor beta chains from the same sample are listed, as sequenced in a study of cytomegalovirus exposure and HLA in healthy donors. TCRdb's copy holds only in-frame clones and misses some; the assay was immunoSEQ multiplex PCR. The table lists tens of thousands of clones, nearly 95% of them singletons. The specimen sequenced was PBMCs. These receptors were taken from a man between 18 and 35 years old in good health and CMV-seropositive.

The chain's CDR3 is CASSLTTGMSHGYTF. The CDR3 DNA reads as TGTGCCAGCAGTTTGACGACAGGGATGAGCCATGGCTACACCTTC. The J gene is TRBJ1-2, the V gene TRBV27, with TRBD1 matching 7 bases. Germline CDR1 is MNHEY and CDR2 is SMNVEV (reference sequence). The CDR3 runs 15 residues. Unmatched junction bases numbered 10, after V lost 3 bases and J lost 6 bases.

This chain uses TRBV2 with TRBJ1-2; D not resolved. The CDR3 has 15 amino acids. From germline, CDR1 is SNHLY and CDR2 FYNNEI. The V end was cut by 1 base, the J end by 0 bases, with 9 bases between. CDR3 sequence (DNA): TGTGCCAGCAGTGAAGGGACTTTAGCTAACTATGGCTACACCTTC. This translates into CASSEGTLANYGYTF. The complete variable domain, with remaining parts taken from reference TRBV2 and TRBJ1-2, reads EPEVTQTPSHQVTQMGQEVILRCVPISNHLYFYWYRQILGQKVEFLVSFYNNEISEKSEIFDDQFSVERPDGSNFTLKIRSTKLEDSAMYFCASSEGTLANYGYTFGSGTRLTVV.

The rearrangement joins TRBV28 to TRBJ2-2; perhaps TRBD1 as D (6 bases). The CDR3 covers 13 residues. The germline V gene encodes CDR1 MDHEN and CDR2 SYDVKM. V was shortened by 10 bases and J by 1 base, with 10 bases between the two germline ends. The CDR3 spells CATPGQNTGELFF. CDR3 sequence (DNA): TGTGCCACCCCGGGACAGAACACCGGGGAGCTGTTTTTT.